The 17 T cell receptor beta chains reported below all come from one sample, sequenced in a study of response to subunit inactivated influenza vaccine. TCRdb passed the RT-PCR reads through MiXCR, listing each CDR3 protein once. The sample lists about 520,000 distinct CDR3 sequences; approximately 11% were seen once. The sequencing here drew on PBMCs from blood, taken about 40 days after vaccination. The receptors come from a man aged 45-65 years who received an inactivated influenza vaccine.

The rearrangement uses TRBV5-1 and TRBJ2-3, with D hard to call. V dropped 7 bases and J dropped 2 bases, with 14 bases sitting between them. The CDR3 length is 14 residues. CDR1 SGHRS and CDR2 YFSETQ come from the germline V gene. The CDR3 protein is CASSTIPATDTQYF. The CDR3 coding sequence is TGCGCCAGCTCCACCATCCCAGCCACAGATACGCAGTATTTT.

This clonotype was picked up many times. The chain couples TRBV7-8 to TRBJ2-3, with TRBD2 matching over 7 bases. Losses at the gene ends were 1 base for V and 2 bases for J; bases not matched to a gene: 6. CDR3 size: 16 residues. Per germline, CDR1 SGHVS and CDR2 FQNEAQ. The CDR3 DNA sequence: TGTGCCAGCAGCTTAGGCGGGAGACTTACCACAGATACGCAGTATTTT. This sequence encodes CASSLGGRLTTDTQYF.

This clonotype was recorded many times. The CDR3 here is CASSQDSSILYNEQFF. The CDR3 coding sequence is TGTGCCAGCAGCCAAGATTCAAGCATCCTCTACAATGAGCAGTTCTTC. The chain couples TRBV4-2 to TRBJ2-1; D not certain. Germline loops: CDR1 LGHNA, CDR2 YNFKEQ. This CDR3 has 16 amino acids. V lost 0 bases and J lost 3, with 12 bases in between.

This clonotype was counted at least ten times. The chain carries TRBV20-1 and TRBJ2-7; 7 bases match TRBD2. This CDR3 is 13 amino acids long. J gave up 7 bases and V 4 bases, and 10 bases lay outside the gene matches. CDR1 is DFQATT and CDR2 is SNEGSKA in the germline V gene (reference sequence). This chain's CDR3 is CSANGGFGREQYF. CDR3 nucleotides: TGCAGTGCTAACGGAGGGTTCGGGAGGGAGCAGTACTTC.

This clonotype has a handful of counts. J is TRBJ1-1 and V is TRBV6-2 or TRBV6-3, with 8 bases aligning to TRBD1. The CDR3 is 13 amino acids. V shed 6 bases and J 5 bases; nucleotides not matched to a gene: 5. CDR1 is MNHEY and CDR2 is SVGEGT in the germline V gene. The CDR3 DNA sequence: TGTGCCAGCAGCGGGACAGGTCGAACTGAAGCTTTCTTT. This sequence encodes CASSGTGRTEAFF.

Points on this clonotype: One end of the junction does not line up with germline, which may come from a read error. This rearrangement joins TRBV29-1 to TRBJ1-1; weak D call: TRBD1 (6 bases). In germline, CDR1 is SQVTM, CDR2 ANQGSEA. The CDR3 length is 12 residues. The CDR3 sequence: CSAGFTGPEAYF. The DNA of the CDR3 is TGCAGCGCCGGATTTACAGGGCCAGAAGCTTACTTT.

This clonotype was counted only a few times. The chain has TRBV9 and TRBJ1-2; D may be TRBD1 (5 bases). The germline gives CDR1 SGDLS, CDR2 YYNGEE. V was clipped by 6 bases and J by 5 bases, with 20 bases between them. The length of the CDR3 is 15 residues. CDR3 DNA sequence: TGTGCCAGCAACGAGGGGAGCAGCTCGGATTATGGCTACACCTTC. Its translation is CASNEGSSSDYGYTF. Variable domain in full (rest from reference TRBV9 and TRBJ1-2): DSGVTQTPKHLITATGQRVTLRCSPRSGDLSVYWYQQSLDQGLQFLIQYYNGEERAKGNILERFSAQQFPDLHSELNLSSLELGDSALYFCASNEGSSSDYGYTFGSGTRLTVV.

The DNA for the CDR3 is TGTGCCAGCAGTCAGACCAGACAGGGGGCAGCTGAGCAGTTCTTC. Residues: CASSQTRQGAAEQFF. The chain joins TRBV6-2 or TRBV6-3 to TRBJ2-1; 10 nucleotides agree with TRBD1. V shed 5 bases, J shed 9 bases, and the junction held 10 bases outside the gene matches. The CDR3 covers 15 residues. The germline CDR1 and CDR2 sequences are MNHEY and SVGEGT.

This clonotype showed up many times. The chain uses TRBV20-1 and TRBJ1-1; no definite D call. Germline V CDR1 and CDR2: DFQATT, SNEGSKA (reference sequence). The CDR3 covers 13 residues. Trimming shortened V by 5 bases and J by 2 bases, and 12 bases separated the two germline ends. DNA for the CDR3: TGCAGTGCTTCACTGGGTGAAAACACTGAAGCTTTCTTT. It specifies CSASLGENTEAFF.

The chain carries TRBV28 and TRBJ2-5; maybe TRBD2 (7 bases). The CDR3 spans 16 residues. Germline CDR1 reads MDHEN; CDR2 reads SYDVKM. Trimming removed 2 bases at V and 1 base at J, with 14 bases between. The CDR3 loop reads CASSLARGALQETQYF. For the CDR3, the DNA is TGTGCCAGCAGTTTAGCACGGGGGGCACTCCAAGAGACCCAGTACTTC.

The gene calls are TRBV11-3 and TRBJ1-4; D is unclear. The V end was cut by 5 bases, the J end by 0 bases, with 16 bases between. The germline V gene encodes CDR1 SGHNT and CDR2 YENEEA. CDR3 size: 17 residues. The CDR3 is CASSPQLVGATNEKLFF. The CDR3 coding sequence is TGTGCCAGCAGCCCCCAACTTGTTGGAGCAACTAATGAAAAACTGTTTTTT.

In this sample, this clonotype turned up once. This may come from a read error, since a much larger clone is one base off. V usage is TRBV20-1 and J usage is TRBJ2-7; D gene uncertain. Per the germline V gene, CDR1 is DFQATT and CDR2 is SNEGSKA (reference sequence). The CDR3 covers 13 residues. CDR3 DNA sequence: TGCAGTTCTAGAGATAGGGTGCACTACGAGCAGTACTTC. Protein: CSSRDRVHYEQYF.

The chain links TRBV6-2 or TRBV6-3 to TRBJ2-1; maybe TRBD2 (5 bases). This CDR3 spans 11 amino acids. The V and J ends lost 6 bases and 12 bases respectively, with 12 bases between them. In germline, CDR1 is MNHEY, CDR2 SVGEGT. The DNA of the CDR3 is TGTGCCAGCAGGGACTTTGTACGGCAGTTCTTC. Its protein product is CASRDFVRQFF.

This clonotype was counted many times. This chain joins TRBV6-6 and TRBJ2-3; D is undetermined. The CDR3 length is 11 residues. V gave up 1 base and J gave up 6 bases, with 2 bases separating them. CDR1 MNHNY and CDR2 SVGAGI come from the germline V gene (reference sequence). The CDR3 spells CASSYWDTQYF. DNA for the CDR3: TGTGCCAGCAGTTACTGGGATACGCAGTATTTT.

This clonotype appeared many times. One end of the junction fails to match germline, which may point to a read error. The chain couples TRBV5-1 to TRBJ2-3; D is perhaps TRBD1 (6 bases). There are 14 residues in the CDR3. CDR1 and CDR2 (germline): SGHRS, YFSETQ. CDR3 DNA: TGTGCCAGCAGTTTCGGACAGATTACAGATACGCAGTATTTT. Its translation: CASSFGQITDTQYF. The variable domain in full, with the rest retrieved from reference TRBV5-1 and TRBJ2-3, is KAGVTQTPRYLIKTRGQQVTLSCSPISGHRSVSWYQQTPGQGLQFLFEYFSETQRNKGNFPGRFSGRQFSNSRSEMNVSTLELGDSALYLCASSFGQITDTQYFGPGTRLTVL.

This clonotype was counted between two and nine times. CDR3 nucleotide sequence: TGTGCCAGCAGCCAATGGGGGGAGCCCCAGCATTTT. It translates to CASSQWGEPQHF. The chain recombines TRBV16 with TRBJ1-5, with D maybe TRBD1 (5 bases). Trimming took 1 base from V and 8 from J, leaving 6 bases between them. CDR1 and CDR2 (germline): KGHSY, FQNENV. This CDR3 has 12 amino acids. Full variable domain (missing parts from reference TRBV16 and TRBJ1-5): GEEVAQTPKHLVRGEGQKAKLYCAPIKGHSYVFWYQQVLKNEFKFLISFQNENVFDETGMPKERFSAKCLPNSPCSLEIQATKLEDSAVYFCASSQWGEPQHFGDGTRLSIL.

This clonotype was detected ten times or more. The gene calls are TRBV12-3 or TRBV12-4 and TRBJ2-1, with D perhaps being TRBD1 or TRBD2 (5 bases each). The V gene lost 1 base and the J gene lost 2 bases, with 12 bases spanning the gap. This CDR3 spans 16 amino acids. CDR3 amino acids: CASSLVGGVTYNEQFF. The CDR3 DNA reads as TGTGCCAGCAGTTTAGTTGGGGGAGTGACCTACAATGAGCAGTTCTTC.